The 23 T cell receptor beta chains presented below share a single source sample, sequenced in a study of radiotherapy plus CTLA-4 blockade in lung cancer. Sequencing was performed with immunoSEQ multiplex PCR; in TCRdb, only in-frame clones are kept and a portion is missing. The sample carries roughly 44,000 clones, around 77% recorded once. The source was peripheral blood, collected from a patient treated with radiotherapy plus ipilimumab. These receptors all stem from a human donor with non-small cell lung cancer who had stable disease on radiotherapy plus ipilimumab.

The chain couples TRBV7-2 to TRBJ2-3, with D possibly being TRBD1 or TRBD2 (5 bases each). The CDR3 spans 15 residues. Trimming stripped 1 base from V and 4 bases from J, with 12 bases between. The germline CDR1 and CDR2 sequences are SGHTA and FQGNSA. As DNA, the CDR3 is TGTGCCAGCAGCTTAGACGGGGTGGGGGCAGATACGCAGTATTTT. It encodes CASSLDGVGADTQYF. Supplemented by reference TRBV7-2 and TRBJ2-3, the full variable domain reads GAGVSQSPSNKVTEKGKDVELRCDPISGHTALYWYRQSLGQGLEFLIYFQGNSAPDKSGLPSDRFSAERTGGSVSTLTIQRTQQEDSAVYLCASSLDGVGADTQYFGPGTRLTVL.

J is TRBJ2-3 and V is TRBV4-2; D assignment may be TRBD1 or TRBD2 (6 bases each). Trimming removed 1 base from V and 4 bases from J, with 12 bases in between. Per the germline V gene, CDR1 is LGHNA and CDR2 is YNFKEQ. CDR3 length: 15 residues. CDR3 in DNA: TGTGCCAGCAGCCAAGGGGGGGCCATCGCAGATACGCAGTATTTT. Its translation is CASSQGGAIADTQYF.

The chain employs TRBV13 and TRBJ2-1; D is possibly TRBD2 (5 bases). Trimming took off 0 bases at V and 6 bases at J, with 12 bases between the two ends. From germline, CDR1 is PRHDT and CDR2 FYEKMQ (reference sequence). This CDR3 contains 15 residues. The CDR3 protein is CASSLGRGTGNEQFF. For the CDR3, the DNA is TGTGCCAGCAGCTTAGGTCGGGGAACGGGCAATGAGCAGTTCTTC. Complete variable domain (other parts from reference TRBV13 and TRBJ2-1): AAGVIQSPRHLIKEKRETATLKCYPIPRHDTVYWYQQGPGQDPQFLISFYEKMQSDKGSIPDRFSAQQFSDYHSELNMSSLELGDSALYFCASSLGRGTGNEQFFGPGTRLTVL.

The genes are TRBV5-1 and TRBJ1-2; D is undetermined. The CDR3 runs to 12 residues. The germline V gene encodes CDR1 SGHRS and CDR2 YFSETQ. Trimming pared 4 bases from V and 3 bases from J, leaving 7 bases between. CDR3 nucleotides: TGCGCCAGCAGCCAGACGGACTATGGCTACACCTTC. Its translation is CASSQTDYGYTF.

This clone appeared once. The chain combines TRBV19 with TRBJ2-1, with TRBD1 matching 10 bases. This CDR3 contains 16 residues. Germline CDR1 and CDR2: LNHDA and SQIVND (reference sequence). The trim removed 5 bases at V and 6 bases at J, leaving 10 bases unmatched. The DNA of the CDR3 is TGTGCCAGTAGTGTGCACCCCGGGACAGGGGTCAATGAGCAGTTCTTC. This sequence encodes CASSVHPGTGVNEQFF.

The V and J genes are TRBV2 and TRBJ1-2; 8 nucleotides agree with TRBD1. Unmatched junction bases numbered 5, after V lost 7 bases and J lost 4 bases. Per the germline V gene, CDR1 is SNHLY and CDR2 is FYNNEI. The CDR3 length is 13 residues. CDR3 protein: CASIAGGFYGYTF. As DNA, the CDR3 is TGTGCCAGCATTGCAGGGGGCTTCTATGGCTACACCTTC.

This clone was observed a handful of times. The chain carries TRBV18 and TRBJ2-7, with D tentatively TRBD1 (6 bases). CDR3 length equals 14 residues. The germline V gene has CDR1 KGHSH and CDR2 LQKENI. V was pared by 3 bases and J by 6 bases, with 15 bases between. The CDR3 DNA reads TGTGCCAGCTCACCGGTACAGGGCTTGGGCGAGCAGTACTTC. Protein sequence: CASSPVQGLGEQYF.

This clone came up once. This chain joins TRBV19 and TRBJ1-1; no clear D gene. This CDR3 is 14 amino acids long. The germline gives CDR1 LNHDA, CDR2 SQIVND (reference sequence). The V end lost 3 bases, the J end lost 3 bases, and 11 bases lay between the germline ends. The CDR3 region is CASSIRMRDTEAFF. In DNA form, the CDR3 reads TGTGCCAGTAGTATCAGGATGAGAGACACTGAAGCTTTCTTT.

Sample share makes this clone medium-sized. This rearrangement joins TRBV6-1 to TRBJ1-2; D is uncertain. This CDR3 contains 13 residues. Germline V gene data show CDR1 as MNHNS and CDR2 as SASEGT. V lost 2 bases and J 5 bases, leaving 9 bases between the germline ends. CDR3 amino acids: CASSETDLYGYTF. In nucleotides, the CDR3 is TGTGCCAGCAGTGAAACCGATTTATATGGCTACACCTTC.

This chain connects TRBV30 to TRBJ1-4; D gene unclear. Germline CDR1 GTSNPN, CDR2 SVGIG (reference sequence). V was cut by 7 bases and J by 7 bases, with 13 bases left in between. The CDR3 is made up of 12 amino acids. The CDR3 sequence is CAFSAGSEKLFF. The CDR3 region has the DNA TGTGCCTTCTCCGCGGGCTCTGAAAAACTGTTTTTT.

This rearrangement joins TRBV11-3 to TRBJ1-1; D unresolved. The CDR3 is made up of 13 amino acids. V lost 5 bases, J lost 0 bases, and 7 bases lay in between. CDR1 is SGHNT and CDR2 is YENEEA in the germline V gene. The CDR3, as DNA: TGTGCCAGCAGCAGGGATGTGAACACTGAAGCTTTCTTT. This gives the protein CASSRDVNTEAFF.

The gene calls are TRBV6-1 and TRBJ1-2; no firm D call. Trimming stripped 3 bases from V and 8 bases from J, with 10 bases between. Germline values: CDR1 MNHNS, CDR2 SASEGT. This CDR3 is 12 amino acids long. CDR3 nucleotide sequence: TGTGCCAGCAGTGACGGACCTCTGGGCTACACCTTC. Translating gives CASSDGPLGYTF.

This clone was seen just once. The chain carries TRBV9 and TRBJ1-2; D unresolved. This CDR3 comprises 18 residues. V lost 4 bases and J lost 0, with 22 bases in between. Germline assignment: CDR1 SGDLS and CDR2 YYNGEE. The CDR3 sequence is CASSPTGRPPLANYGYTF. CDR3 nucleotides: TGTGCCAGCAGCCCTACTGGACGCCCACCTTTAGCTAACTATGGCTACACCTTC.

The chain employs TRBV9 and TRBJ1-2; D unresolved. CDR1 and CDR2 (germline): SGDLS, YYNGEE. The V gene lost 4 bases and the J gene lost 4 bases, with 11 bases spanning the gap. This CDR3 is 13 amino acids long. CDR3 in DNA: TGTGCCAGCAGCACCAGTGGGTCCTATGGCTACACCTTC. Amino acids: CASSTSGSYGYTF.

This chain connects TRBV6-5 to TRBJ1-1, with a tentative D call TRBD1 (6 bases). The V gene lost 7 bases and the J gene lost 4 bases, with 16 bases spanning the gap. Germline V gene data show CDR1 as MNHEY and CDR2 as SVGAGI. The CDR3 has 14 residues. This chain's CDR3 is CASIYRDGGTEAFF. The CDR3, as DNA: TGTGCCAGCATATACAGGGATGGGGGCACTGAAGCTTTCTTT.

The chain is built from TRBV5-1 and TRBJ1-6, with 7 bases aligning to TRBD1. The CDR3 is 14 amino acids. Trimming at V came to 3 bases and at J to 10 bases, leaving 7 bases not matched to a gene. CDR1 and CDR2 from the germline V gene are SGHRS and YFSETQ. The CDR3 here is CASSSEGAGSPLHF. The CDR3 DNA follows: TGCGCCAGCAGCTCCGAGGGGGCTGGGTCACCCCTCCACTTT.

The V gene is TRBV2, the J gene TRBJ1-2; 7 bases map to TRBD1. The ends lost 6 bases at V and 0 bases at J; junction bases unmatched: 7. CDR3 length: 15 residues. Germline CDR1 SNHLY, CDR2 FYNNEI. The CDR3 protein is CASRETGVANYGYTF. The CDR3 DNA follows: TGTGCCAGCAGGGAAACAGGGGTTGCTAACTATGGCTACACCTTC.

The chain combines TRBV14 with TRBJ1-2; no reliable D call. Germline lookup yields CDR1 SGHDN and CDR2 FVKESK. V was shortened by 1 base and J by 6 bases, with 9 bases between the two germline ends. This CDR3 comprises 13 residues. Here the CDR3 DNA reads TGTGCCAGCAGCCAAGGGGCGAGTCATGGCTACACCTTC. Translated: CASSQGASHGYTF.

This chain connects TRBV5-4 to TRBJ2-1; D is uncertain. The V end lost 4 bases, the J end lost 9 bases, and 8 bases lay between the germline ends. Germline V CDR1 and CDR2: SGHNT, YYREEE (reference sequence). The CDR3 covers 11 residues. This CDR3 reads CASSEGSEQFF. The CDR3 DNA follows: TGTGCCAGCAGCGAAGGTAGTGAGCAGTTCTTC.

The chain couples TRBV30 to TRBJ1-4; a possible D gene is TRBD1 (5 bases). Germline V gene lookup returns CDR1 GTSNPN and CDR2 SVGIG (reference sequence). CDR3 length equals 13 residues. V lost 5 bases and J lost 8, with 15 bases in between. The CDR3: CAWQKPTAEKLFF. For the CDR3, the DNA is TGTGCCTGGCAAAAACCGACAGCGGAAAAACTGTTTTTT. The full variable domain, with the rest looked up from reference TRBV30 and TRBJ1-4, is SQTIHQWPATLVQPVGSPLSLECTVEGTSNPNLYWYRQAAGRGLQLLFYSVGIGQISSEVPQNLSASRPQDRQFILSSKKLLLSDSGFYLCAWQKPTAEKLFFGSGTQLSVL.

The chain combines TRBV2 with TRBJ1-2; TRBD1 matches 9 bases. V gave up 6 bases and J gave up 7 bases; unmatched junction bases: 6. The CDR3 loop spans 13 amino acids. The germline V gene encodes CDR1 SNHLY and CDR2 FYNNEI. The CDR3 DNA reads TGTGCCAGCAGCGAACAGGGGGCGAGTGGCTACACCTTC. Protein sequence: CASSEQGASGYTF.

This rearrangement joins TRBV6-5 to TRBJ1-2; D may be TRBD1 (5 bases). V was clipped by 4 bases and J by 5 bases, with 14 bases between them. The CDR3 has 14 residues. The V gene's germline CDR1 is MNHEY and CDR2 SVGAGI. CDR3 loop: CASSSPGTGYGYTF. DNA for the CDR3: TGTGCCAGCAGTTCCCCAGGGACGGGATATGGCTACACCTTC.

The chain combines TRBV5-1 with TRBJ2-1, with 8 nucleotides matching TRBD1. V dropped 3 bases and J dropped 6; count of bases not matched to a gene: 14. CDR1 and CDR2 from the germline V gene are SGHRS and YFSETQ. The CDR3 contains 17 residues. This chain's CDR3 is CASSSRSGTGMVNEQFF. CDR3 DNA sequence: TGCGCCAGCAGCTCCCGATCCGGGACAGGTATGGTCAATGAGCAGTTCTTC.